This T cell receptor (beta chain) was sequenced in a study of CD8 T cells in ankylosing spondylitis (dated by TCRdb to about 2017). Notes on the research overall: T cell receptor beta repertoires were profiled in healthy donors and ankylosing spondylitis patients so that disease-linked TCR variants could be found. The full study cohort was made up of 20 to 25 ankylosing spondylitis patients and 108 healthy donors. Samples of peripheral blood were taken, and for ankylosing spondylitis patients, synovial fluid was collected as well. Results the study describes overall, beyond this receptor: The disease-linked clones showed a CD8+ phenotype and occurred at relatively low frequencies in peripheral blood. Some TCR beta motif variants had previously been reported in synovial fluid and blood of reactive arthritis patients, which suggested common disease-initiation mechanisms. A TCR beta motif made up of several highly homologous amino acid variants appeared to be characteristic of blood from ankylosing spondylitis patients. The disease-linked clones were reported as significantly enriched in matched synovial fluid samples from ankylosing spondylitis patients.

Remarks on this clonotype: Its antigen target is currently unknown. It has no much larger one-base neighbor in the sample; base qualities were not kept.

Instrument on record: Illumina HiSeq 2500. TCR beta libraries were prepared by quantitative 5'-RACE with molecular barcodes. The study's processing was this. A new computational method based on a probabilistic model of VDJ rearrangement was used to identify disease-linked TCR variants. TCRdb reworked the public reads: Q25 trimming with fastp, MiXCR clone assembly, productive beta chains retained. Merged by CDR3 protein, the rows form single entries marked with the most common genes and DNA. TCRdb's processing, not the authors' own work, is the source of the V and J calls. This sample comprises roughly 400,000 distinct CDR3 sequences, more than 20% of them detected only once. About a sixth of the sample is in the top ten clones. Source material: blood, either unsorted or a sorted T cell fraction (not recorded which). The sequence was obtained from a male donor with ankylosing spondylitis.

This receptor has the CDR3 CASSFRTSGILTDTQYF. The sequence in DNA is TGCGCCAGCAGCTTCCGGACTAGCGGGATACTCACAGATACGCAGTATTTT. The chain employs TRBV5-1 and TRBJ2-3; 12 bases in the middle match TRBD2. The CDR3 numbers 17 residues from cysteine through phenylalanine. The entry retains the CDR3 DNA only, 51 bases that are in frame from base 1. From the germline V gene, CDR1 is SGHRS and CDR2 is YFSETQ. The germline V end is reduced by 2 bases and the J end by 2 bases; junction bases left unmatched: 6.